This T cell receptor (beta chain) came from a study of T cell repertoires in cytomegalovirus infection. On the study more broadly: CMV epitopes in the study were HLA-C-restricted (recently identified) and HLA-B-restricted (well studied). The public TCR beta signatures pointed to both CMV infection and matching HLA type. Overall study findings and caveats: The cumulative frequency of public TCR beta families identified carriers of CMV plus the relevant HLA. Predominance within the ex vivo response was attributable to HLA-C-restricted CMV-specific TCR beta clonotypes.

A word on this clonotype: What it binds is not known.

The length of the CDR3 is 18 residues. The V gene's germline CDR1 is SEHNR and CDR2 FQNEAQ (reference sequence). V gave up 5 bases and J gave up 4 bases; unmatched junction bases: 16. TCRdb called the reads again in MiXCR, with one record for every CDR3 protein. The data contain about 160,000 distinct CDR3 sequences, about 20% of them singletons. V usage is TRBV7-9 and J usage is TRBJ2-5, with 10 bases aligning to TRBD2. The input for sequencing was CD8+ T cells from cultured PBMCs, taken from culture after CMV antigen stimulation. The receptor comes from a human donor in good health (CMV status not recorded). Some clones in this sample may be carry-over from other donors' samples. In DNA, the CDR3 is TGTGCCAGCAGCACCCTAGCGGGAGTGGGGGTACAAAGAGAGACCCAGTACTTC. Protein product: CASSTLAGVGVQRETQYF.